Below, 32 T cell receptor beta chains from the same sample are listed, as sequenced in a study of blood T cell repertoires in COVID-19. TCRdb keeps only in-frame clones here, not all; method: immunoSEQ multiplex PCR. The data show around 620,000 clones, 85% to 90% seen once. Specimen: peripheral blood. The receptors derive from a woman aged 18-29 years with acute or convalescent COVID-19.

The sample holds many counts of this clone. The chain combines TRBV7-9 with TRBJ1-1, with D unclear. The CDR3 runs 13 residues. Germline loops: CDR1 SEHNR, CDR2 FQNEAQ (reference sequence). The V and J ends lost 5 bases and 1 base respectively, with 8 bases between them. CDR3 sequence (DNA): TGTGCCAGCAGCGCGGAGGGGAACACTGAAGCTTTCTTT. It translates to CASSAEGNTEAFF.

The rearrangement joins TRBV5-4 to TRBJ2-1; 7 positions agree with TRBD1. Trimming removed 2 bases from V and 1 base from J; junction bases left unmatched: 3. This CDR3 is 15 amino acids long. Germline V lookup: CDR1 SGHNT, CDR2 YYREEE (reference sequence). The CDR3 loop is CASSLATGSYNEQFF. The DNA of the CDR3 is TGTGCCAGCAGCTTAGCGACAGGGTCCTACAATGAGCAGTTCTTC.

This chain joins TRBV18 and TRBJ1-5, with 8 positions matching TRBD1. Per the germline V gene, CDR1 is KGHSH and CDR2 is LQKENI. The V gene end was trimmed by 5 bases and the J gene end by 4 bases; junction bases not matched to a gene: 7. CDR3 length equals 15 residues. This chain's CDR3 is CASSTLDRENQPQHF. DNA of the CDR3: TGTGCCAGCTCAACACTGGACAGGGAGAATCAGCCCCAGCATTTT.

The V call is TRBV4-1, the J call TRBJ2-2; no definite D call. CDR3 size: 14 residues. Trimming took 1 base from V and 6 from J, leaving 9 bases between them. Germline V gene lookup returns CDR1 MGHRA and CDR2 YSYEKL. CDR3 loop: CASSQVRLPGELFF. CDR3 DNA sequence: TGCGCCAGCAGCCAAGTTAGACTCCCCGGGGAGCTGTTTTTT.

The V call is TRBV25-1, the J call TRBJ1-1; perhaps TRBD1 as D (6 bases). With 4 bases removed from V and 1 base from J, the gap between germline ends came to 13 bases. This CDR3 has 15 amino acids. Germline CDR1 and CDR2: MGHDK and SYGVNS. The chain's CDR3 is CASSGIRGPNTEAFF. In nucleotides, the CDR3 is TGTGCCAGCAGTGGCATCAGGGGCCCGAACACTGAAGCTTTCTTT.

V and J are TRBV10-3 and TRBJ2-1; a weak D match, TRBD2 (6 bases). From germline, CDR1 is ENHRY and CDR2 SYGVKD. Trimming pared 0 bases from V and 4 bases from J, leaving 13 bases between. The CDR3 covers 16 residues. Here the CDR3 DNA reads TGTGCCATCAGTGAGTCGGTAGCTAGCGCGTACAATGAGCAGTTCTTC. This translates into CAISESVASAYNEQFF.

CDR3 sequence (DNA): TGTGCCAGCAGTCGTACCGGGACAGGGGGCCTGGGGACTGAAGCTTTCTTT. Amino acids: CASSRTGTGGLGTEAFF. The chain joins TRBV28 to TRBJ1-1, with 12 bases that match TRBD1. With 5 bases clipped from V and 5 bases from J, the junction kept 12 bases outside the gene matches. The CDR3 is 17 residues long. Germline V gene data show CDR1 as MDHEN and CDR2 as SYDVKM. The full variable domain, with the rest looked up from reference TRBV28 and TRBJ1-1, is DVKVTQSSRYLVKRTGEKVFLECVQDMDHENMFWYRQDPGLGLRLIYFSYDVKMKEKGDIPEGYSVSREKKERFSLILESASTNQTSMYLCASSRTGTGGLGTEAFFGQGTRLTVV.

This clone was counted a few times. V and J are TRBV4-2 and TRBJ2-7, with no clear D. The V gene lost 1 base and the J gene lost 2 bases, with 18 bases spanning the gap. Germline lookup yields CDR1 LGHNA and CDR2 YNFKEQ. This CDR3 has 17 residues. The CDR3 reads CASSQAVRARFTYEQYF. The CDR3 coding sequence is TGTGCCAGCAGCCAAGCGGTCCGCGCCCGATTTACCTACGAGCAGTACTTC.

This clone occurred once. This chain connects TRBV18 to TRBJ1-2; D is unresolved. Trimming cost V 3 bases and J 7 bases, with 24 bases left between them. Germline assignment: CDR1 KGHSH and CDR2 LQKENI. The CDR3 runs 17 residues. The CDR3 protein is CASSPMTSRNIYGGYTF. The CDR3 bases are TGTGCCAGCTCACCTATGACAAGTCGAAACATCTATGGTGGCTACACCTTC.

The chain carries TRBV9 and TRBJ2-3; TRBD2 matches at 15 bases. The V and J ends lost 3 bases and 0 bases, in that order; junction bases with no gene match: 5. Germline V gene sequence: CDR1 SGDLS, CDR2 YYNGEE. The CDR3 contains 18 residues. The CDR3 coding sequence is TGTGCCAGCAGCGGACGGACTAGCGGGGGGGCTAGCACAGATACGCAGTATTTT. It is translated as CASSGRTSGGASTDTQYF. The full variable domain, its missing parts supplied by reference TRBV9 and TRBJ2-3, is DSGVTQTPKHLITATGQRVTLRCSPRSGDLSVYWYQQSLDQGLQFLIQYYNGEERAKGNILERFSAQQFPDLHSELNLSSLELGDSALYFCASSGRTSGGASTDTQYFGPGTRLTVL.

The chain links TRBV2 to TRBJ2-1; TRBD2 agrees at 12 bases. Per germline, CDR1 SNHLY and CDR2 FYNNEI. The V segment lost 6 bases and the J segment 4 bases; nucleotides outside the gene matches: 13. The CDR3 covers 18 residues. CDR3 in amino acids: CASRDSSTSGGTYNEQFF. CDR3 nucleotides: TGTGCCAGCAGAGATTCATCTACTAGCGGGGGGACATACAATGAGCAGTTCTTC.

V gene TRBV7-6 combines with J gene TRBJ1-6; no firm D call. Per germline, CDR1 SGHVS and CDR2 FNYEAQ. V lost 1 base and J 1 base, leaving 11 bases between the germline ends. The CDR3 loop spans 17 amino acids. Here the CDR3 reads CASSLGPGRSYNSPLHF. CDR3 bases: TGTGCCAGCAGCTTAGGCCCAGGTCGATCCTATAATTCACCCCTCCACTTT.

J is TRBJ1-1 and V is TRBV7-8; D gene unclear. The CDR3 totals 15 residues. V was clipped by 1 base and J by 1 base, with 10 bases between them. CDR1 and CDR2 from the germline V gene are SGHVS and FQNEAQ. CDR3 protein: CASSLEEVGNTEAFF. CDR3 DNA: TGTGCCAGCAGCTTAGAAGAGGTAGGGAACACTGAAGCTTTCTTT.

The chain has TRBV6-1 and TRBJ2-2, with D possibly being TRBD2 (6 bases). CDR3 length: 13 amino acids. Germline V gene lookup returns CDR1 MNHNS and CDR2 SASEGT. Trimming shortened V by 1 base and J by 7 bases, and 7 bases separated the two germline ends. The CDR3 bases are TGTGCCAGCAGTGAAGTCGGGGGCGGGGAGCTGTTTTTT. Translating gives CASSEVGGGELFF.

The chain carries TRBV24-1 and TRBJ1-3; D is ambiguous. The CDR3 covers 15 residues. CDR1 is KGHDR and CDR2 is SFDVKD in the germline V gene. V was trimmed by 7 bases and J by 0 bases, leaving 12 bases between them. The CDR3 reads CATSTSVNSGNTIYF. CDR3 bases: TGTGCCACCAGCACGAGTGTAAACTCTGGAAACACCATATATTTT.

The chain joins TRBV4-3 to TRBJ1-5, with 7 bases lining up with TRBD1. V shed 2 bases, J shed 4 bases, and the junction held 5 bases outside the gene matches. The CDR3 spans 15 residues. The germline V gene has CDR1 LGHNA and CDR2 YSLEER. As DNA, the CDR3 is TGCGCCAGCAGCCAAAACAGGGGATCAAATCAGCCCCAGCATTTT. Residues: CASSQNRGSNQPQHF.

V usage is TRBV6-2 or TRBV6-3 and J usage is TRBJ1-2; 10 bases map to TRBD1. V dropped 5 bases and J dropped 2; count of bases not matched to a gene: 5. CDR1 and CDR2 from the germline V gene are MNHEY and SVGEGT. This CDR3 has 15 amino acids. CDR3 coding DNA: TGTGCCAGCAGTGCCGACAGGGGGCCCAACTATGGCTACACCTTC. Its protein is CASSADRGPNYGYTF.

The chain combines TRBV21-1 with TRBJ1-1; the listed D gene, TRBD1, was not tested against the DNA. TRBV21-1 is a recognized pseudogene. This CDR3 is 15 amino acids long. Here the CDR3 reads CASSMWTGRNTEAFF. CDR3 coding DNA: TGTGCCAGCAGCATGTGGACAGGAAGGAACACTGAAGCTTTCTTT.

The chain combines TRBV5-1 with TRBJ2-7, with 7 positions matching TRBD2. Germline CDR1 SGHRS, CDR2 YFSETQ. The length of the CDR3 is 16 residues. Germline trimming cut 0 bases from V and 0 bases from J; bases unmatched to any gene: 6. The chain's CDR3 is CASSLGHGGNSYEQYF. The CDR3 region has the DNA TGCGCCAGCAGCTTGGGCCACGGGGGGAACTCCTACGAGCAGTACTTC.

The chain joins TRBV7-2 to TRBJ1-4, with unresolved D. The germline V and J ends were trimmed by 2 bases and 7 bases, with 17 bases remaining between them. Germline loops: CDR1 SGHTA, CDR2 FQGNSA. This CDR3 contains 16 residues. The CDR3 spells CASSLSTAVSAEKLFF. The CDR3 region has the DNA TGTGCCAGCAGCTTATCAACAGCCGTTTCGGCTGAAAAACTGTTTTTT.

The rearrangement joins TRBV9 to TRBJ1-1; no clear D. Trimming removed 0 bases from V and 4 bases from J, with 10 bases in between. Per germline, CDR1 SGDLS and CDR2 YYNGEE. The CDR3 is 14 amino acids. The chain's CDR3 is CASSVVREGTEAFF. CDR3 bases: TGTGCCAGCAGCGTAGTTAGGGAGGGCACTGAAGCTTTCTTT.

The CDR3 DNA follows: TGTGCCAGCAGCCCCGGGGGTAAAAAAGAGACCCAGTACTTC. Its protein is CASSPGGKKETQYF. The rearrangement uses TRBV3-1 (or the pseudogene TRBV3-2) and TRBJ2-5; TRBD2 might be the D (6 bases). V dropped 4 bases and J dropped 3 bases, with 12 bases sitting between them. Germline-derived CDR1 and CDR2 are LGHDT and YNNKEL (reference sequence). The CDR3 loop spans 14 amino acids.

The J gene is TRBJ2-2, the V gene TRBV7-2; D not resolved. There are 14 residues in the CDR3. Per germline, CDR1 SGHTA and CDR2 FQGNSA. Trimming took off 1 base at V and 3 bases at J, with 6 bases between the two ends. CDR3 sequence (DNA): TGTGCCAGCAGCTTAGGTCACTACACCGGGGAGCTGTTTTTT. It is translated as CASSLGHYTGELFF.

V is TRBV18 and J is TRBJ1-1; 7 bases match TRBD1. The CDR3 has 14 amino acids. V lost 6 bases to trimming and J lost 4 bases; unmatched junction nucleotides: 8. CDR1 is KGHSH and CDR2 is LQKENI in the germline V gene. The CDR3: CASSEAGGSTEAFF. The CDR3 region has the DNA TGTGCCAGCTCGGAAGCAGGGGGTAGCACTGAAGCTTTCTTT.

The chain employs TRBV7-8 and TRBJ1-1, with unresolved D. This CDR3 is built from 14 residues. The germline gives CDR1 SGHVS, CDR2 FQNEAQ. The V and J ends lost 8 bases and 0 bases respectively, with 13 bases between them. For the CDR3, the DNA is TGTGCCAGCCGTCTCGGGGTCATGAACACTGAAGCTTTCTTT. This encodes CASRLGVMNTEAFF. The full variable domain, completed using reference TRBV7-8 and TRBJ1-1, is GAGVSQSPRYKVAKRGQDVALRCDPISGHVSLFWYQQALGQGPEFLTYFQNEAQLDKSGLPSDRFFAERPEGSVSTLKIQRTQQEDSAVYLCASRLGVMNTEAFFGQGTRLTVV.

The chain employs TRBV10-3 and TRBJ2-3, with 11 bases matching TRBD2. The length of the CDR3 is 16 residues. CDR1 ENHRY and CDR2 SYGVKD come from the germline V gene. The V segment lost 4 bases and the J segment 2 bases; nucleotides outside the gene matches: 5. The CDR3 DNA follows: TGTGCCATCAGTGGGGCTAGCGGGGGGACCACAGATACGCAGTATTTT. This translates into CAISGASGGTTDTQYF.

The J gene is TRBJ2-7, the V gene TRBV5-5, with 7 bases aligning to TRBD1. Germline CDR1 and CDR2: SGHKS and YYEKEE (reference sequence). The CDR3 consists of 14 residues. With V trimmed by 3 bases and J by 3 bases, 6 bases remained unmatched. In DNA, the CDR3 is TGTGCCAGCAGCTACCCGGGACAGCTCTACGAGCAGTACTTC. It is translated as CASSYPGQLYEQYF.

V gene TRBV18 combines with J gene TRBJ1-4; TRBD1 aligns across 7 bases. CDR1 and CDR2 (germline): KGHSH, LQKENI. The CDR3 extends over 17 amino acids. Unmatched junction bases numbered 15, after V lost 3 bases and J lost 8 bases. The CDR3 DNA reads TGTGCCAGCTCACCGCAACCCGTCGACAGGGTCGGGGAAAAACTGTTTTTT. Translating gives CASSPQPVDRVGEKLFF.

The V and J genes are TRBV18 and TRBJ1-4, with D possibly matching TRBD1 (6 bases). Between the trimmed V and J ends, which lost 5 bases and 0 bases, there was a span of 7 bases. This CDR3 has 14 residues. CDR1 and CDR2 (germline): KGHSH, LQKENI. The CDR3 is CASSDRPTNEKLFF. In DNA form, the CDR3 reads TGTGCCAGCTCAGACAGGCCAACTAATGAAAAACTGTTTTTT. Full variable domain (remainder filled in from reference TRBV18 and TRBJ1-4): NAGVMQNPRHLVRRRGQEARLRCSPMKGHSHVYWYRQLPEEGLKFMVYLQKENIIDESGMPKERFSAEFPKEGPSILRIQQVVRGDSAAYFCASSDRPTNEKLFFGSGTQLSVL.

This clone was seen once. V and J are TRBV5-5 and TRBJ2-7; 10 nucleotides agree with TRBD1. Germline V gene lookup returns CDR1 SGHKS and CDR2 YYEKEE (reference sequence). J gave up 2 bases and V 4 bases, and 3 bases lay outside the gene matches. The CDR3 covers 14 residues. DNA of the CDR3: TGTGCCAGCAGCCTTGGGACAGGGGCCTACGAGCAGTACTTC. The encoded protein is CASSLGTGAYEQYF.

V and J are TRBV9 and TRBJ1-2; TRBD1 is a possible D gene (5 bases). CDR3 length equals 14 residues. Trimming removed 6 bases from V and 4 bases from J, with 16 bases in between. CDR1 is SGDLS, CDR2 YYNGEE, per germline. CDR3: CASTLGGGSYGYTF. The CDR3 DNA sequence: TGTGCCAGCACCCTGGGGGGGGGTAGCTATGGCTACACCTTC.

V gene TRBV7-9 combines with J gene TRBJ1-2; TRBD1 might be the D (5 bases). The CDR3 extends over 13 amino acids. Trimming left V 6 bases short and J 1 base short, with 9 bases between. Germline CDR1 is SEHNR and CDR2 is FQNEAQ (reference sequence). The CDR3 DNA sequence: TGTGCCAGCAGTCGACAGCTTAACTATGGCTACACCTTC. The encoded protein is CASSRQLNYGYTF.